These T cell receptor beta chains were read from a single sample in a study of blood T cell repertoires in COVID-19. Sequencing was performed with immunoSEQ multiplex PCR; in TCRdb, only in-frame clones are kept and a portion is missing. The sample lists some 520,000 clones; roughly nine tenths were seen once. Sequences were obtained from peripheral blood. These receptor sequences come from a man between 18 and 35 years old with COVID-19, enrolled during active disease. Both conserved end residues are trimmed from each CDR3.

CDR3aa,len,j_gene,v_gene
ASSLSGLNTGELF,13,TRBJ2-2,TRBV5-8
ASSSPGSYEQY,11,TRBJ2-7,TRBV11-3
ASSMEDRANEKLF,13,TRBJ1-4,TRBV19
ASSPNSPLH,9,TRBJ1-6,TRBV5-8
ASSSPPYEQY,10,TRBJ2-7,TRBV27
ASTQTNSNQPQH,12,TRBJ1-5,TRBV5-6
ASTFTSGIKREQF,13,TRBJ2-1,TRBV6-5
ASSRRTGSSLEHTDTQY,17,TRBJ2-3,TRBV7-9
ASSSDGNSPLH,11,TRBJ1-6,TRBV19
ASSLPGQGAYEQY,13,TRBJ2-7,TRBV6-6
ASSYSIDIQY,10,TRBJ2-4,TRBV6-5
ASSPGTLDEQY,11,TRBJ2-7,TRBV5-1
ASSYGGETQY,10,TRBJ2-5,TRBV3-1/TRBV3-2